The source of this TCR beta chain is a study of blood T cell repertoires in COVID-19. Study-wide background: The United States, Italy and Spain provided the acute and convalescent COVID-19 samples.

TCRdb's table, derived via immunoSEQ multiplex PCR, lists solely in-frame clones and lacks some. The sample includes under 350,000 clones, roughly nine tenths of them seen just once. The cohort comprised adults aged about 18 to 100 years residing in under 25 US areas. Cohort assignment relied on participant-reported clinical history. The junction had 4 bases not matched to a gene; V was cut back by 4 bases and J by 1 base. CDR3 size: 16 residues. The germline CDR1 and CDR2 sequences are WSHSY and SAAADI. This rearrangement joins TRBV10-2 to TRBJ1-5; 10 nucleotides line up with TRBD1. This TCR was recovered from a woman between 18 and 30 years old who had recovered from COVID-19. Sequenced material: PBMCs or T cells enriched from blood (not recorded which). The CDR3 is CASSARGQGSNQPQHF. CDR3 nucleotides: TGCGCCAGCAGTGCTCGGGGACAGGGGAGCAATCAGCCCCAGCATTTT.